This TCR beta chain was profiled in a study of low-dose radiotherapy and immunotherapy resistance in tumors. The time point denotes: before trial treatment. Primers used for first-strand cDNA, a TRAV- and TRBV-specific set, covered both alpha and beta chains. With a V-primer adapter and a constant-region primer, TCRs were amplified for 20 PCR cycles. Using its own MiXCR run on the reads, TCRdb lists one record per CDR3 protein. There are around 79,000 distinct CDR3 sequences in the sample; 18% occur only once, and 5% to 6.5% lies in the top ten. V shed 0 bases and J 0 bases; nucleotides not matched to a gene: 4. The CDR3 runs 16 residues. The germline CDR1 and CDR2 sequences are KGHSH and LQKENI. This clonotype occurred a few times.

The source was PBMCs, collected before treatment. The V and J genes are TRBV18 and TRBJ2-7; TRBD1 aligns across 8 bases. The receptor's source is a male donor with prostate cancer. The CDR3 nucleotides read TGTGCCAGCTCACCACCGAACAGGGGGAGCTCCTACGAGCAGTACTTC. Its protein product is CASSPPNRGSSYEQYF.